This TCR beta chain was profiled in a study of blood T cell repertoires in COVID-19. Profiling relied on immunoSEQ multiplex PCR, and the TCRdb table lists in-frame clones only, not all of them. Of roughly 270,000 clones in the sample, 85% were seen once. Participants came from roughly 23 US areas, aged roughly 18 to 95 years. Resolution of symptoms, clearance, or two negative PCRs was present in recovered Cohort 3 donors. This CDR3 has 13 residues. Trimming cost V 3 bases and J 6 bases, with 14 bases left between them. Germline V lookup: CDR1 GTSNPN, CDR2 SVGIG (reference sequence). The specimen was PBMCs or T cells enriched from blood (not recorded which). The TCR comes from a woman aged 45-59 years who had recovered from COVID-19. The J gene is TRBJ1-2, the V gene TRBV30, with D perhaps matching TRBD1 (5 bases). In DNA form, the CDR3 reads TGTGCCTGGAGGCGGATGGGGGGGAATGGCTACACCTTC. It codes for CAWRRMGGNGYTF.